These 24 T cell receptor beta chains were all obtained from the same sample, sequenced in a study of blood T cells in healthy people across ages. Next came a second PCR, run for about 6 to 12 cycles, which used a sample-barcoded 5' primer along with a J-beta primer mix. One entry per CDR3 protein results from TCRdb running MiXCR on the 5' RACE reads. The profile shows some 1.6 million distinct CDR3 sequences, 34% of them singletons. The sequenced material came from blood. The origin of the receptors is a woman aged 25 to 39 in good health.

The V gene is TRBV20-1, the J gene TRBJ1-2; tentatively, D is TRBD1 (6 bases). Trimming pared 6 bases from V and 7 bases from J, leaving 24 bases between. Germline CDR1 is DFQATT and CDR2 is SNEGSKA (reference sequence). The CDR3 is made up of 15 amino acids. CDR3 sequence: CSARRGGQGDGGYTF. CDR3 in DNA: TGCAGTGCCAGGCGAGGGGGGCAGGGTGATGGTGGCTACACCTTC.

CDR3 bases: TGTGCCAGCAGTGCGACTAATAGTTACAATGAGCAGTTCTTC. Translated, it gives CASSATNSYNEQFF. V is TRBV6-5 and J is TRBJ2-1, with D perhaps TRBD2 (5 bases). Trimming pared 5 bases from V and 4 bases from J, leaving 12 bases between. Per germline, CDR1 MNHEY and CDR2 SVGAGI. The CDR3 loop spans 14 amino acids.

A few counts support this clonotype. The chain has TRBV3-1 and TRBJ2-3; possible D gene TRBD1, 5 bases. The CDR3 consists of 17 residues. Trimming pared 2 bases from V and 0 bases from J, leaving 15 bases between. Per the germline V gene, CDR1 is LGHDT and CDR2 is YNNKEL (reference sequence). The CDR3 loop is CASSQFRGTTSTDTQYF. DNA of the CDR3: TGTGCCAGCAGCCAATTTAGGGGAACAACTAGCACAGATACGCAGTATTTT.

This chain connects TRBV6-1 to TRBJ2-4; D gene unclear. Trimming pared 1 base from V and 13 bases from J, leaving 17 bases between. CDR1 is MNHNS and CDR2 is SASEGT in the germline V gene. The CDR3 runs to 14 residues. As DNA, the CDR3 is TGTGCCAGCAGTGAAGTAGCCAGCTCCTCCGTGCAGTACTTC. Protein product: CASSEVASSSVQYF.

This clonotype was found once. The chain recombines TRBV7-6 with TRBJ2-5, with 9 positions matching TRBD1. Germline V gene sequence: CDR1 SGHVS, CDR2 FNYEAQ. The CDR3 sequence is 15 residues long. Unmatched junction bases numbered 6, after V lost 3 bases and J lost 4 bases. In DNA form, the CDR3 reads TGTGCCAGCAGCTTCTACGGGACAGGGATAGAGACCCAGTACTTC. It translates to CASSFYGTGIETQYF.

This chain connects TRBV12-3 or TRBV12-4 to TRBJ1-5; D not resolved. This CDR3 spans 13 amino acids. The V end was cut by 6 bases, the J end by 3 bases, with 9 bases between. As DNA, the CDR3 is TGTGCCAGCAGCCCCGGATTCAATCAGCCCCAGCATTTT. Encoded protein: CASSPGFNQPQHF.

This chain joins TRBV9 and TRBJ2-5; 8 bases are shared with TRBD1. The CDR3 length is 14 residues. The V segment lost 4 bases and the J segment 7 bases; nucleotides outside the gene matches: 9. Germline CDR1 and CDR2: SGDLS and YYNGEE. CDR3 amino acids: CASSLSDRAGTQYF. The CDR3 DNA reads as TGTGCCAGCAGCTTGTCGGACAGGGCAGGGACCCAGTACTTC.

This clonotype turned up a few times. The chain recombines TRBV20-1 with TRBJ2-7, with 9 bases aligning to TRBD1. Germline CDR1 DFQATT, CDR2 SNEGSKA (reference sequence). The trim removed 7 bases at V and 3 bases at J, leaving 1 base unmatched. The CDR3 spans 11 residues. As DNA, the CDR3 is TGCAGTGGGGACAGGGACTACGAGCAGTACTTC. It yields the protein CSGDRDYEQYF.

CDR3 in DNA: TGCAGCGTTGTAGCGGGCGTTTCCTACAATGAGCAGTTCTTC. It translates to CSVVAGVSYNEQFF. The V gene is TRBV29-1, the J gene TRBJ2-1, with 7 positions matching TRBD2. After removal of 4 bases from V and 1 base from J, the junction contained 4 bases not matched to a gene. Germline V gene data show CDR1 as SQVTM and CDR2 as ANQGSEA. CDR3 length: 14 residues.

On this clonotype: Since a much larger clone is just one base distant, this may be a read error. The chain carries TRBV11-2 and TRBJ2-7; TRBD1 agrees at 8 bases. The CDR3 runs to 11 residues. Germline V CDR1 and CDR2: SGHAT, FQNNGV. J lost 3 bases, V lost 11 bases, and 3 bases had no gene match. The CDR3 sequence is CAGTGGYEQYF. CDR3 DNA sequence: TGTGCCGGCACAGGGGGCTACGAGCAGTACTTC.

The V gene is TRBV7-9, the J gene TRBJ2-7; 10 bases match TRBD1. V gave up 5 bases and J gave up 3 bases; unmatched junction bases: 7. This CDR3 region has 15 residues. The V gene's germline CDR1 is SEHNR and CDR2 FQNEAQ (reference sequence). This CDR3 reads CASSLDRGLNYEQYF. The CDR3 nucleotides are TGTGCCAGCAGCCTCGACAGGGGGCTGAACTACGAGCAGTACTTC.

This clonotype was detected many times. The chain carries TRBV30 and TRBJ2-6; D remains ambiguous. Trimming took 2 bases from V and 4 from J, leaving 6 bases between them. Looked up from germline, CDR1 is GTSNPN and CDR2 is SVGIG (reference sequence). The CDR3 consists of 13 residues. The CDR3 reads CAWSYGGANVLTF. DNA of the CDR3: TGTGCCTGGAGTTATGGGGGGGCCAACGTCCTGACTTTC.

Here the CDR3 reads CASSPPQGIYYGYTF. CDR3 nucleotide sequence: TGTGCCAGCTCACCACCGCAGGGGATCTACTATGGCTACACCTTC. V is TRBV18 and J is TRBJ1-2; a weak D match, TRBD1 (6 bases). This CDR3 is built from 15 residues. The V end was cut by 0 bases, the J end by 3 bases, with 11 bases between. Germline CDR1 is KGHSH and CDR2 is LQKENI.

This clonotype was recorded a few times. The chain recombines TRBV28 with TRBJ2-7; no clear D gene. Trimming cost V 5 bases and J 0 bases, with 17 bases left between them. The CDR3 loop spans 16 amino acids. Looked up from germline, CDR1 is MDHEN and CDR2 is SYDVKM. CDR3 nucleotides: TGTGCCAGCAGTCCCCCTCCCGTCGTAAGCTCCTACGAGCAGTACTTC. It specifies CASSPPPVVSSYEQYF.

On this clonotype itself: One end of the junction fails to match germline, which may point to a read error. This chain links TRBV4-2 with TRBJ2-7; no definite D call. The CDR3 sequence is 15 residues long. The germline gives CDR1 LGHNA, CDR2 YNFKEQ. CDR3 loop: CASSQEGLGLYEQYF. DNA of the CDR3: TGTGCCAGCAGTCAAGAAGGCCTGGGTCTCTACGAGCAGTACTTC.

This clonotype was counted a few times. The chain links TRBV24-1 to TRBJ2-1, with 8 positions matching TRBD2. The V gene end was trimmed by 6 bases and the J gene end by 6 bases; junction bases not matched to a gene: 6. The CDR3 is 14 residues long. The germline CDR1 and CDR2 sequences are KGHDR and SFDVKD. The CDR3 is CATSPREGLNEQFF. DNA for the CDR3: TGTGCCACCAGTCCCCGGGAGGGTCTCAATGAGCAGTTCTTC.

This clonotype came up a few times. The V and J genes are TRBV29-1 and TRBJ1-1; TRBD1 matches at 8 bases. The CDR3 contains 13 residues. V shed 5 bases, J shed 1 base, and the junction held 3 bases outside the gene matches. Per germline, CDR1 SQVTM and CDR2 ANQGSEA. The CDR3 nucleotides are TGCAGCGTTAGGGGACAGGCGAACACTGAAGCTTTCTTT. Translating it yields CSVRGQANTEAFF.

The V gene is TRBV14, the J gene TRBJ2-1, with 13 bases matching TRBD2. Germline V gene lookup returns CDR1 SGHDN and CDR2 FVKESK. This CDR3 comprises 16 residues. Unmatched junction bases numbered 6, after V lost 10 bases and J lost 0 bases. CDR3 sequence: CATVLAGGGSYNEQFF. The CDR3, as DNA: TGTGCCACCGTACTAGCGGGGGGGGGCTCCTACAATGAGCAGTTCTTC.

The V call is TRBV18, the J call TRBJ2-3; D ambiguous. Germline V gene lookup returns CDR1 KGHSH and CDR2 LQKENI. This CDR3 is built from 13 residues. Trimming shortened V by 0 bases and J by 4 bases, and 5 bases separated the two germline ends. The CDR3 spells CASSPPSADTQYF. The DNA of the CDR3 is TGTGCCAGCTCACCACCGTCGGCAGATACGCAGTATTTT.

The chain recombines TRBV21-1 with TRBJ2-1; TRBD2, the table's D call, lacks a check against the DNA. TRBV21-1 is a recognized pseudogene. CDR3 length: 14 amino acids. This CDR3 is CARRLAGAYNEQFF. In DNA, the CDR3 is TGTGCCAGACGACTAGCGGGGGCCTACAATGAGCAGTTCTTC.

This clonotype was recorded a few times. The chain joins TRBV6-5 to TRBJ2-1, with 8 positions matching TRBD2. The CDR3 has 15 residues. The V gene's germline CDR1 is MNHEY and CDR2 SVGAGI. V shed 7 bases and J 6 bases; nucleotides not matched to a gene: 11. The CDR3 DNA sequence: TGTGCCAGCAACCCCCTAGCGGGTGCAGGCAATGAGCAGTTCTTC. It yields the protein CASNPLAGAGNEQFF.

This clonotype has more than one count but fewer than ten. The chain joins TRBV7-2 to TRBJ1-2; tentatively, D is TRBD1 (6 bases). With 3 bases removed from V and 4 bases from J, the gap between germline ends came to 9 bases. The CDR3 runs 13 residues. Germline-derived CDR1 and CDR2 are SGHTA and FQGNSA. The CDR3 here is CASSFQGIYGYTF. CDR3 in DNA: TGTGCCAGCAGCTTTCAGGGGATCTATGGCTACACCTTC. The full variable domain, in which reference TRBV7-2 and TRBJ1-2 provide the parts outside the CDR3, is GAGVSQSPSNKVTEKGKDVELRCDPISGHTALYWYRQSLGQGLEFLIYFQGNSAPDKSGLPSDRFSAERTGGSVSTLTIQRTQQEDSAVYLCASSFQGIYGYTFGSGTRLTVV.

This clonotype was counted only a few times. This chain joins TRBV20-1 and TRBJ2-3; D may be TRBD2 (6 bases). CDR3 length equals 14 residues. Trimming shortened V by 6 bases and J by 2 bases, and 15 bases separated the two germline ends. The germline V gene has CDR1 DFQATT and CDR2 SNEGSKA (reference sequence). The CDR3 DNA sequence: TGCAGTGCCCCCGCGCCGGGGGTCACAGATACGCAGTATTTT. Amino acids: CSAPAPGVTDTQYF.

This chain connects TRBV10-2 to TRBJ2-1, with D perhaps TRBD1 (6 bases). The germline V gene has CDR1 WSHSY and CDR2 SAAADI. V dropped 6 bases and J dropped 7 bases, with 10 bases sitting between them. This CDR3 has 12 amino acids. As DNA, the CDR3 is TGCGCCAGCAGCGCAGGGGAGAATGAGCAGTTCTTC. Residues: CASSAGENEQFF.